The 23 T cell receptor beta chains given below trace back to one sample, sequenced in a study of CD8+ T cells in alopecia areata. Cells from pooled cutaneous lymph nodes were sorted by CD4, CD8alpha, NKG2D, NKG2ACE and other markers. RNA was isolated and reverse transcribed to cDNA, the sequencing template. Profiled with immunoSEQ multiplex PCR; TCRdb holds only in-frame clones, not every one. The sample holds approximately 300,000 clones, and no clone turns up only once. The sequenced sample consisted of CD4+ T cells sorted from a lymph node. The receptors were sampled from a C3H/HeJ mouse with alopecia areata. These mice share the MHC haplotype H2-k.

This clone turned up a few times. The gene symbols are mouse symbols. Read data end 4 residues before the CDR3 end; the end is taken from the germline J gene. This chain uses TRBV19 with TRBJ2-5; perhaps TRBD1 as D (6 bases). The germline V gene has CDR1 FNHDT and CDR2 SITEND (reference sequence). V lost 6 bases, J lost 2 bases, and 7 bases lay in between. CDR3 length equals 12 residues. CDR3: CASKQGQDTQYF. The DNA read from the CDR3 is TGTGCCAGCAAACAGGGCCAAGAC.

A word on this clone: The genes and germline here are from mouse. The read falls 4 residues short of the CDR3 end, and the missing part is taken from the germline J gene. The gene calls are TRBV1 and TRBJ2-7, with 8 bases lining up with TRBD2. The germline CDR1 and CDR2 sequences are NSQYPW and LRSPGD (reference sequence). CDR3 size: 14 residues. J gave up 3 bases and V 1 base, and 2 bases lay outside the gene matches. CDR3 DNA (partial): TGCACCTGCAGTGCAGCGGGGGGGCGCTAT. It specifies CTCSAAGGRY. The CDR3 reads in full as CTCSAAGGRYEQYF.

A few counts support this clone. Gene names are mouse gene names. The read finishes 3 residues shy of the CDR3 end, and the germline J gene is used to complete it. The chain uses TRBV13-1 and TRBJ1-6; D might be TRBD1 (6 bases). TRBJ1-6 is placed among ORFs of uncertain function. With 1 base removed from V and 9 bases from J, the gap between germline ends came to 8 bases. The CDR3 sequence is 13 residues long. Germline V CDR1 and CDR2: NSHNY, SYGAGN. Partial CDR3 DNA: TGTGCCAGCAGTGATACGACAGGTTCGCCC. Its translation: CASSDTTGSP. The complete CDR3 reads CASSDTTGSPLYF.

A few counts support this clone. Gene names are mouse gene names. The CDR3 end falls 4 residues outside the read, so it is completed with the germline J gene. This sample also contains other DNA sequences that code for the same CDR3. The chain carries TRBV19 and TRBJ2-5; 12 nucleotides align to TRBD1. Germline V gene lookup returns CDR1 FNHDT and CDR2 SITEND (reference sequence). The CDR3 has 14 residues. The sequenced part of the CDR3 DNA is TGTGCCAGCAGCATCGGGACAGGGGGCGAC. Translation: CASSIGTGGD. The entire CDR3 is CASSIGTGGDTQYF.

In this sample, this clone turned up a few times. Each gene name is a mouse one. The read is 4 residues too short to cover the CDR3 end, so that end is filled in from the germline J gene. The chain has TRBV31 and TRBJ1-2; 10 bases map to TRBD1. Germline V gives CDR1 GKSSPN, CDR2 SITVG. This CDR3 has 14 residues. Incomplete CDR3 DNA: TGTGCCTGGAGTCTGGGACAGGGGTGGTCC. Protein: CAWSLGQGWS. The full CDR3 sequence reads CAWSLGQGWSDYTF.

In the case of this clone: The gene names here belong to mouse. The read terminates 4 residues ahead of where the CDR3 ends, so the germline J gene completes it. The chain is built from TRBV13-3 and TRBJ2-5; 10 nucleotides line up with TRBD2. CDR1 NNHDY and CDR2 SYVADS come from the germline V gene. The CDR3 is made up of 14 amino acids. The V and J ends lost 5 bases and 3 bases, in that order; junction bases with no gene match: 3. CDR3 amino acids: CASSPGGAQDTQYF. CDR3 DNA, as far as it was read: TGTGCCAGCAGCCCTGGGGGGGCACAAGAC.

A note on this clone: All gene names here are mouse names. Read data end 4 residues before the CDR3 end; the end is taken from the germline J gene. This sequence joins TRBV19 and TRBJ2-1, with 9 bases identical to TRBD2. V lost 5 bases and J lost 3; bases outside the gene matches: 3. The CDR3 is made up of 14 amino acids. Germline-derived CDR1 and CDR2 are FNHDT and SITEND (reference sequence). CDR3 sequence reads: CASRPGGGYAEQFF. The sequenced CDR3 bases are TGTGCCAGCAGGCCTGGGGGGGGCTATGCT.

On this clone: Gene names denote mouse genes. The read comes to an end 4 residues before the CDR3 does, leaving the germline J gene to fill in the end. The sample contains more than one DNA sequence encoding this CDR3. The chain combines TRBV1 with TRBJ1-1, with 10 bases that match TRBD1. CDR3 length: 14 residues. V lost 1 base and J lost 4; bases outside the gene matches: 0. The germline V gene has CDR1 NSQYPW and CDR2 LRSPGD (reference sequence). This CDR3 reads CTCSAGDRGTEVFF. The part of the CDR3 DNA that was read is TGCACCTGCAGTGCAGGGGACAGGGGCACA.

This clone was counted between two and nine times. Here the gene names and germline are mouse. The read comes to an end 4 residues before the CDR3 does, leaving the germline J gene to fill in the end. Other DNA sequences in the sample encode the same CDR3. The V and J genes are TRBV31 and TRBJ1-2, with D unresolved. This CDR3 comprises 13 residues. Between the trimmed V and J ends, which lost 0 bases and 0 bases, there was a span of 5 bases. CDR1 GKSSPN and CDR2 SITVG come from the germline V gene. CDR3 DNA (partial): TGTGCCTGGAGTCTCCAGACAAACTCC. Translation: CAWSLQTNS. The full CDR3 protein reads CAWSLQTNSDYTF.

There are a few counts of this clone. Mouse gene names and germline throughout. CDR3 protein: CASGDASANTEVFF. CDR3 bases read: TGTGCCAGCGGTGATGCTTCAGCAAACACA. The V and J genes are TRBV13-2 and TRBJ1-1; D is undetermined. The sequenced fragment ends 4 residues before the CDR3 boundary, so the rest is inferred from the germline J gene. Germline V gene lookup returns CDR1 NNHNN and CDR2 SYGAGS (reference sequence). CDR3 length equals 14 residues. V was clipped by 0 bases and J by 0 bases, with 6 bases between them.

This clone was detected only a few times. Gene labels here are mouse ones. The read ends 3 residues early relative to the CDR3; the germline J gene fills the gap. This chain uses TRBV13-1 with TRBJ1-6; perhaps TRBD1 as D (6 bases). TRBJ1-6 belongs to the ORF category, with a function that is uncertain. Germline assignment: CDR1 NSHNY and CDR2 SYGAGN. V lost 0 bases, J lost 7 bases, and 14 bases lay in between. The CDR3 loop spans 16 amino acids. Here the CDR3 reads CASSDGKQGGNSPLYF. The sequenced CDR3 bases are TGTGCCAGCAGTGATGGAAAACAGGGTGGGAATTCGCCC.

About this clone: Germline and genes: mouse. Sequencing ends 4 residues short of the CDR3 end; the germline J gene provides the rest. The V call is TRBV31, the J call TRBJ2-3; 10 bases align to TRBD2. The V gene end was trimmed by 3 bases and the J gene end by 2 bases; junction bases not matched to a gene: 2. Germline V gene lookup returns CDR1 GKSSPN and CDR2 SITVG. CDR3 length equals 14 residues. The CDR3 is CAWRDWGTAETLYF. CDR3 DNA, as far as it was read: TGTGCCTGGAGGGACTGGGGGACTGCAGAA.

This clone was seen a handful of times. Each gene name is a mouse one. The read comes to an end 3 residues before the CDR3 does, leaving the germline J gene to fill in the end. The genes are TRBV19 and TRBJ1-6; a weak D match, TRBD1 (5 bases). TRBJ1-6 has ORF status, its function being uncertain. The ends were cut back, 2 bases at V and 3 bases at J, with 9 bases in the middle. The CDR3 length is 15 residues. Germline CDR1 FNHDT, CDR2 SITEND (reference sequence). The CDR3 loop is CASSMGGIYNSPLYF. Incomplete CDR3 DNA: TGTGCCAGCAGTATGGGGGGGATCTATAATTCGCCC.

With respect to this clone: These gene names are mouse names. The read ends 4 residues shy of where the CDR3 ends; the end is completed using the germline J gene. This chain links TRBV20 with TRBJ1-2, with D possibly matching TRBD1 (5 bases). Germline assignment: CDR1 GFQATS and CDR2 STVNSAI. V gave up 0 bases and J gave up 0 bases, with 5 bases separating them. The CDR3 consists of 13 residues. This CDR3 reads CGARETANSDYTF. Partial CDR3 DNA: TGTGGTGCTAGGGAGACAGCAAACTCC.

This clone showed up just a few times. Gene and germline names: mouse. The CDR3 end falls 4 residues outside the read, so it is completed with the germline J gene. Other DNA sequences from this sample encode an identical CDR3 as well. This rearrangement joins TRBV31 to TRBJ2-1; perhaps TRBD1 as D (6 bases). Germline-derived CDR1 and CDR2 are GKSSPN and SITVG. V was trimmed by 0 bases and J by 6 bases, leaving 9 bases between them. CDR3 length equals 13 residues. CDR3 region: CAWSLTGIAEQFF. CDR3 bases read: TGTGCCTGGAGTCTCACAGGGATTGCT.

About this clone: The gene symbols are mouse symbols. From the germline J gene comes the end of the CDR3, since the read stops 4 residues before it. V is TRBV19 and J is TRBJ2-5, with D possibly being TRBD1 (6 bases). CDR1 is FNHDT, CDR2 SITEND, per germline (reference sequence). The CDR3 totals 15 residues. Partial CDR3 DNA: TGTGCCAGCAGTATGAGAGGGGACAATAAAGAC. Translated, it gives CASSMRGDNKD. The CDR3 as a whole reads CASSMRGDNKDTQYF.

This clone was seen a handful of times. Gene names are the mouse ones. The sequenced fragment ends 4 residues before the CDR3 boundary, so the rest is inferred from the germline J gene. The chain combines TRBV14 with TRBJ2-5, with TRBD2 matching 13 bases. Germline trimming cut 5 bases from V and 1 base from J; bases unmatched to any gene: 4. The length of the CDR3 is 16 residues. Germline V gives CDR1 SGHDT, CDR2 FRDEAV. The sequenced CDR3 bases are TGTGCCAGCAGCAGGACTGGGGGGGCGCACCAAGAC. Encoded protein: CASSRTGGAHQD. The full CDR3 reads CASSRTGGAHQDTQYF.

For this clone: Gene names are mouse gene names. The same CDR3 is also encoded by other DNA sequences in this sample. CDR3: CTCSARLGGYEQYF. CDR3 DNA, as far as it was read: TGCACCTGCAGTGCCCGACTGGGGGGATAT. The rearrangement links TRBV1 to TRBJ2-7; TRBD2 agrees at 10 bases. Read sequence stops 4 residues before the CDR3 end, and the germline J gene provides the missing end. This CDR3 is built from 14 residues. The germline CDR1 and CDR2 sequences are NSQYPW and LRSPGD (reference sequence). Full variable domain (rest looked up from reference TRBV1 and TRBJ2-7): VTLLEQNPRWRLVPRGQAVNLRCILKNSQYPWMSWYQQDLQKQLQWLFTLRSPGDKEVKSLPGADYLATRVTDTELRLQVANMSQGRTLYCTCSARLGGYEQYFGPGTRLTVL.

This clone was counted a few times. Any gene name here is a mouse gene name. With the read ending 4 residues before the CDR3 end, the germline J gene is used to fill in that end. The chain recombines TRBV5 with TRBJ1-1; 7 positions agree with TRBD1. Germline lookup yields CDR1 LGHNA and CDR2 YNLKQL (reference sequence). The CDR3 has 15 residues. V lost 0 bases to trimming and J lost 3 bases; unmatched junction nucleotides: 4. The CDR3 loop is CASSQERGRHTEVFF. The CDR3 bases that were read are TGTGCCAGCAGCCAAGAGAGGGGGCGGCACACA.

This clone was recorded a few times. Gene names and germline refer to mouse. The read is 4 residues too short to cover the CDR3 end, so that end is filled in from the germline J gene. The chain couples TRBV13-2 to TRBJ2-3, with 7 nucleotides matching TRBD2. The CDR3 contains 13 residues. CDR1 is NNHNN, CDR2 SYGAGS, per germline (reference sequence). The DNA read from the CDR3 is TGTGCCAGCGGTGATGGGGGGGGAGAA. It specifies CASGDGGGE. The whole CDR3 is CASGDGGGETLYF.

This clone turned up a few times. Gene and germline names: mouse. The CDR3 is cut off 4 residues early in the read; its end comes from the germline J gene. The chain joins TRBV31 to TRBJ2-2, with D unresolved. Germline-derived CDR1 and CDR2 are GKSSPN and SITVG. V lost 5 bases to trimming and J lost 2 bases, with 6 bases between them. This CDR3 region has 12 residues. CDR3 DNA, as far as it was read: TGTGCCTGGCCCCATAACACCGGG. It encodes CAWPHNTG. The complete CDR3 sequence is CAWPHNTGQLYF. Using reference TRBV31 and TRBJ2-2 for the parts outside the CDR3, the full variable domain is AQTIHQWPVAEIKAVGSPLSLGCTIKGKSSPNLYWYWQATGGTLQQLFYSITVGQVESVVQLNLSASRPKDDQFILSTEKLLLSHSGFYLCAWPHNTGQLYFGEGSKLTVL.

This clone was observed a handful of times. Gene names denote mouse genes. With the read ending 4 residues before the CDR3 end, the germline J gene is used to fill in that end. J is TRBJ2-5 and V is TRBV17; D perhaps matches TRBD1 (5 bases). Trimming left V 1 base short and J 2 bases short, with 10 bases between. The CDR3 spans 15 residues. Looked up from germline, CDR1 is MNHDT and CDR2 is YYDKIL. The CDR3 DNA, read in part, is TGTGCTAGCAGTAGAGTGGCAGGGAGCCAAGAC. This encodes CASSRVAGSQD. The CDR3 as a whole reads CASSRVAGSQDTQYF.

This clone has a handful of counts. Genes here carry mouse names. The DNA read from the CDR3 is TGTGCCAGCAGTAACCGGGACAGAAACTATGCT. Its translation: CASSNRDRNYA. Given in full, the CDR3 is CASSNRDRNYAEQFF. The genes are TRBV19 and TRBJ2-1; TRBD1 agrees at 7 bases. The read terminates 4 residues before the CDR3 end, so the remaining end is supplied by the germline J gene. Germline V gene lookup returns CDR1 FNHDT and CDR2 SITEND (reference sequence). V lost 3 bases to trimming and J lost 1 base; unmatched junction nucleotides: 4. This CDR3 spans 15 amino acids.